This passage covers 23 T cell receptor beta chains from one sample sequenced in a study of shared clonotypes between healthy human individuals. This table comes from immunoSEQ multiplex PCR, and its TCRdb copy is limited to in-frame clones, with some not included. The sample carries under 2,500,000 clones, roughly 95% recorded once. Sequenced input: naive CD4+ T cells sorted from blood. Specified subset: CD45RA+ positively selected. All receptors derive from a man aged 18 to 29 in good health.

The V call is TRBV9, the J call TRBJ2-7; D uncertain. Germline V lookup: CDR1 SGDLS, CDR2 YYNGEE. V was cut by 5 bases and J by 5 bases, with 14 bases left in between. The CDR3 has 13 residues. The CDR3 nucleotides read TGTGCCAGCAGTCGTCGGTTGGCCGACGAGCAGTACTTC. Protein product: CASSRRLADEQYF.

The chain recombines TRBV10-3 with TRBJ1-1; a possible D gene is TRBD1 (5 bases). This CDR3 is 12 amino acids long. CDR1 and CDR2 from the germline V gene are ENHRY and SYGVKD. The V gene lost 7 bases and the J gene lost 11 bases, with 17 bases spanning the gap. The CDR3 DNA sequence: TGTGCCATCACATCAGGTCCCGGGGGGGCTTTCTTT. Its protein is CAITSGPGGAFF.

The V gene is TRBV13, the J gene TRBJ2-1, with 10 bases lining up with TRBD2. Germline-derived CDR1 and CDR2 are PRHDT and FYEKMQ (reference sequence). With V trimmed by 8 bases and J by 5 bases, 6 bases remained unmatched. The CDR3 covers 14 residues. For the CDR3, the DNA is TGTGCCAGCTCCCGACTAGCGGGTAACAATGAGCAGTTCTTC. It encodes CASSRLAGNNEQFF. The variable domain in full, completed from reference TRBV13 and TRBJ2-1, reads AAGVIQSPRHLIKEKRETATLKCYPIPRHDTVYWYQQGPGQDPQFLISFYEKMQSDKGSIPDRFSAQQFSDYHSELNMSSLELGDSALYFCASSRLAGNNEQFFGPGTRLTVL.

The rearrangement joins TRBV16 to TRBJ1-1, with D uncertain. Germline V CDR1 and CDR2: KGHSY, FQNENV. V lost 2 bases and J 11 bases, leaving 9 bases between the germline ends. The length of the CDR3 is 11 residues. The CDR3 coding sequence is TGTGCCAGCAGCCAAGTAGGTCCGGCTTTCTTT. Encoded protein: CASSQVGPAFF. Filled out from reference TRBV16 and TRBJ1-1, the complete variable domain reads GEEVAQTPKHLVRGEGQKAKLYCAPIKGHSYVFWYQQVLKNEFKFLISFQNENVFDETGMPKERFSAKCLPNSPCSLEIQATKLEDSAVYFCASSQVGPAFFGQGTRLTVV.

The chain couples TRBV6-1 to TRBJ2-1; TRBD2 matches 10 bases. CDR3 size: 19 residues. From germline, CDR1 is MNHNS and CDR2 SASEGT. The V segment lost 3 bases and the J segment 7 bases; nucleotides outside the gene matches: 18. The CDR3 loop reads CASSDPAGGLSVGGNEQFF. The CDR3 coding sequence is TGTGCCAGCAGTGACCCAGCGGGAGGGCTCTCCGTGGGGGGTAATGAGCAGTTCTTC.

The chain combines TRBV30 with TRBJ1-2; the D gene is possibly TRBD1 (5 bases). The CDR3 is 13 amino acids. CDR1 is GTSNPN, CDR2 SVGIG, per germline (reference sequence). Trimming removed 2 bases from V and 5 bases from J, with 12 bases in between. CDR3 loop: CAWSYGAAYGYTF. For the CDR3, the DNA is TGTGCCTGGAGTTATGGGGCGGCGTATGGCTACACCTTC.

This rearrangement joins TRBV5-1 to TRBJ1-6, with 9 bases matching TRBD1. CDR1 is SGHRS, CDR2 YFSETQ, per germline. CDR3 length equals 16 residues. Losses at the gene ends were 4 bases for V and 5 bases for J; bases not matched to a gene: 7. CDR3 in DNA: TGCGCCAGCAGCGGGGGGACAGGGAGTGATAATTCACCCCTCCACTTT. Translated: CASSGGTGSDNSPLHF.

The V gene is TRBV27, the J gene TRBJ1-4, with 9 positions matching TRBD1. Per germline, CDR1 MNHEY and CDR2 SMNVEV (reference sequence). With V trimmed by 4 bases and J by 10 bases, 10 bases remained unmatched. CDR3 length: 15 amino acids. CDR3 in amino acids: CASSSLPGQGGKLFF. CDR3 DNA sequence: TGTGCCAGCAGTTCCCTCCCGGGACAGGGTGGAAAACTGTTTTTT.

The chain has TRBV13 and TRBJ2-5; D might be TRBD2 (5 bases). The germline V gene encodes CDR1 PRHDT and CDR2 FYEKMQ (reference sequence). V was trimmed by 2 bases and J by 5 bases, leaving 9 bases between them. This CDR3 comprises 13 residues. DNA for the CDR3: TGTGCCAGCAGCTTATTACTAGATGAGACCCAGTACTTC. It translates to CASSLLLDETQYF.

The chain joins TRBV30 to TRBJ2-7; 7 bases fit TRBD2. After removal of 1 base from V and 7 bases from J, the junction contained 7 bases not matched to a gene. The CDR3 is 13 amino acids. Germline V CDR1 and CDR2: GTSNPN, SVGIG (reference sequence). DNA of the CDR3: TGTGCCTGGAGTGATGCGGGAGCCAAGGAGCAGTACTTC. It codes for CAWSDAGAKEQYF.

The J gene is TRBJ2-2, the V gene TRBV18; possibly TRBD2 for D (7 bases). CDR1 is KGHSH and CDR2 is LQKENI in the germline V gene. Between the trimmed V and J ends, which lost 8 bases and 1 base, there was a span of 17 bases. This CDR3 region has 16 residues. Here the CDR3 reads CASVKAGAVNTGELFF. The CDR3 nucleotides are TGTGCCAGCGTCAAGGCGGGGGCTGTGAACACCGGGGAGCTGTTTTTT.

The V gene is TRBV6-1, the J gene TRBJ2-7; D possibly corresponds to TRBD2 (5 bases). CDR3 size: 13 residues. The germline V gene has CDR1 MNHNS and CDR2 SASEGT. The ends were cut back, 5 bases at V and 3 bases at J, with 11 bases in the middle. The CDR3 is CASSNGVSYEQYF. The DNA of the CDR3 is TGTGCCAGCAGTAACGGGGTAAGCTACGAGCAGTACTTC.

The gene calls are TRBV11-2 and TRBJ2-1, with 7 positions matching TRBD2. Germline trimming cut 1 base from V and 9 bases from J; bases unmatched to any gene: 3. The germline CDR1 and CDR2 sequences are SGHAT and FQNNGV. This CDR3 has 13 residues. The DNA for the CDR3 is TGTGCCAGCAGCTTAGGGGAGGGATCTGAGCAGTTCTTC. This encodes CASSLGEGSEQFF.

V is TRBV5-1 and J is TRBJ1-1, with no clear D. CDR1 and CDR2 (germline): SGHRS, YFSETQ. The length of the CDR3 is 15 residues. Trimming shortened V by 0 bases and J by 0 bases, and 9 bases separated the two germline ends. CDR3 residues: CASSLDGRMNTEAFF. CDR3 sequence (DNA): TGCGCCAGCAGCTTGGATGGTCGGATGAACACTGAAGCTTTCTTT.

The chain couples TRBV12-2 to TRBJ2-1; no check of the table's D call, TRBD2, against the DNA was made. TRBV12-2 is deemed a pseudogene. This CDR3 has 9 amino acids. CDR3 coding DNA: TGTGCAAGTCGCTTAGATAAGTTCTTC. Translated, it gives CASRLDKFF.

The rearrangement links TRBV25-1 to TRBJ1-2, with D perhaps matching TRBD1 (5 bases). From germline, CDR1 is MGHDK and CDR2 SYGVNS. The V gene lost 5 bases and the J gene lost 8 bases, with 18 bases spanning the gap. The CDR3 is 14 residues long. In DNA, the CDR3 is TGTGCCAGCAGTTCCCGGGGGGGTAGTGAAGGCTACACCTTC. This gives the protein CASSSRGGSEGYTF.

CDR3 amino acids: CASTPGTGPYEQYF. The CDR3 DNA reads as TGTGCCAGCACCCCCGGGACAGGGCCCTACGAGCAGTACTTC. This rearrangement joins TRBV9 to TRBJ2-7; 9 nucleotides match TRBD1. The CDR3 covers 14 residues. Germline CDR1 reads SGDLS; CDR2 reads YYNGEE. V lost 6 bases to trimming and J lost 2 bases; unmatched junction nucleotides: 6.

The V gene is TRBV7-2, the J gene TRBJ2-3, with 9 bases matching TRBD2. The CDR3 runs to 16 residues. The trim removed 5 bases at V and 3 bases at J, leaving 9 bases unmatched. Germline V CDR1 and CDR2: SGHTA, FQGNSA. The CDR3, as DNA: TGTGCCAGCAGCCAGGGCATTAGCGGGAGTACAGATACGCAGTATTTT. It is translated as CASSQGISGSTDTQYF.

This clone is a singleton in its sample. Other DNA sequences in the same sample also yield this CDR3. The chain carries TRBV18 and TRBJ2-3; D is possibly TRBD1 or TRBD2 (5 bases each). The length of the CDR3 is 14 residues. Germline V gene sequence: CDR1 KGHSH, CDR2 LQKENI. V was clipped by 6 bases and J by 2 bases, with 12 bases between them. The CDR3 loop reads CASSPGTPTDTQYF. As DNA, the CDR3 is TGTGCCAGCTCCCCAGGGACCCCCACAGATACGCAGTATTTT.

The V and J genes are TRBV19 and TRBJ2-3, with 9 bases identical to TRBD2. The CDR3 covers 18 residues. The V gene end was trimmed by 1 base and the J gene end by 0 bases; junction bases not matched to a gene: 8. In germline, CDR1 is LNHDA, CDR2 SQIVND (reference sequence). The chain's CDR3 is CASSIGWSGGSSTDTQYF. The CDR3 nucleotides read TGTGCCAGTAGTATAGGGTGGAGCGGGGGGTCCAGCACAGATACGCAGTATTTT.

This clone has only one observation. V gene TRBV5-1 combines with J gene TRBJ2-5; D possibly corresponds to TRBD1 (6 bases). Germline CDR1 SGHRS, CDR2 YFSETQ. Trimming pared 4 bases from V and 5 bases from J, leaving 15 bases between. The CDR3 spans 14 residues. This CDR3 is CASSQGTGLETQYF. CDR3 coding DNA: TGCGCCAGCAGCCAAGGAACAGGGTTGGAGACCCAGTACTTC.

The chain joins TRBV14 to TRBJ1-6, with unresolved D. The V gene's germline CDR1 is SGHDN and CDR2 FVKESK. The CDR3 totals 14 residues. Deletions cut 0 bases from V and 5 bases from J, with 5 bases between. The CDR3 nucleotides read TGTGCCAGCAGCCAAGACAGTGATAATTCACCCCTCCACTTT. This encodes CASSQDSDNSPLHF.

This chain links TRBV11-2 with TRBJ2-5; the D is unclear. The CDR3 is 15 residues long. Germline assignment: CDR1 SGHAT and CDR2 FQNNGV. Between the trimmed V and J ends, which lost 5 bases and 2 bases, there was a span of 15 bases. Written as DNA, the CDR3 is TGTGCCAGCAGCCCCCCCGGCAGATTACAAGAGACCCAGTACTTC. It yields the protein CASSPPGRLQETQYF.